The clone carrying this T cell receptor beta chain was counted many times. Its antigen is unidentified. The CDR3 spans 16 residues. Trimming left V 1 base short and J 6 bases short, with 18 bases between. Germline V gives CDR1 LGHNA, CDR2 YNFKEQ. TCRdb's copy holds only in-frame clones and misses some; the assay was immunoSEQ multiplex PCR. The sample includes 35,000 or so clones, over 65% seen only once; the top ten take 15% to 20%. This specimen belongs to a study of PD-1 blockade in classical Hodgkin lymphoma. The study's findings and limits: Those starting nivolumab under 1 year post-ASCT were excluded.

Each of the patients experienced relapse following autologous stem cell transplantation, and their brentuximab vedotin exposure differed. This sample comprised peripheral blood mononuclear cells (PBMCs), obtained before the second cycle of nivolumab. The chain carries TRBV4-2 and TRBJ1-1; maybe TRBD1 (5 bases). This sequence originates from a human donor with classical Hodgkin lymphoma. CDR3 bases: TGTGCCAGCAGCCAAGTGGTAGGAATTTCGGGGGCTGAAGCTTTCTTT. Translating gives CASSQVVGISGAEAFF.